This T cell receptor (beta chain) was identified in a study of blood T cell repertoires in COVID-19. On the study more broadly: Whether acute or convalescent, the COVID-19 samples came from the United States, Italy and Spain.

In the authors' methods: Estimates of nucleated cell counts were drawn from the amplification of reference gene primers. This table comes from immunoSEQ multiplex PCR, and its TCRdb copy is limited to in-frame clones, with some not included. Clonal size and the V and J genes are those of that table, whereas D and trimming came from the DNA. Of about 14,000 clones in the sample, 70% to 90% are singletons; the top ten hold 15% to 20%. The V gene lost 7 bases and the J gene lost 2 bases, with 14 bases spanning the gap. CDR3 length: 14 amino acids. Looked up from germline, CDR1 is MNHEY and CDR2 is SVGAGI.

The receptor comes from a human donor with active COVID-19. The donor label of this sample is uncertain. What was sequenced was peripheral blood. This chain uses TRBV6-5 with TRBJ1-2; D possibly corresponds to TRBD1 (6 bases). The CDR3 region has the DNA TGTGCCAGCAAGAACAGGGCGTTCAACTATGGCTACACCTTC. Translated: CASKNRAFNYGYTF.